Given below is one T cell receptor (beta chain) in context. The antigen is undetermined. These data come from a study of blood T cells in healthy people across ages. Study-level findings and limits: Strong correlation existed between TCR beta diversity and naive T cell percentage. Naive CD4+ cell counts and diversity both ran higher in long-lived than in aged donors.

A sample-barcoded 5' primer and a J-beta primer mix were used in a second PCR of roughly 7 to 11 cycles. TCRdb recomputed calls from the 5' RACE reads with MiXCR, one row per CDR3 protein. The data contain 710,000 or so distinct CDR3 sequences, roughly 32% of them seen just once; the ten biggest clones take up roughly 14%. Looked up from germline, CDR1 is SGHAT and CDR2 is FQNNGV. CDR3 length equals 15 residues. V gave up 1 base and J gave up 2 bases, with 10 bases separating them. This sequence originates from an elderly woman in good health. Sequencing was performed on blood. The chain employs TRBV11-2 and TRBJ2-3; no firm D call. DNA for the CDR3: TGTGCCAGCAGCTTAGTTCGGGCAGACACAGATACGCAGTATTTT. This gives the protein CASSLVRADTDTQYF.